This T cell receptor beta chain stems from a study of Graves' ophthalmopathy and Graves' hyperthyroidism. The study amplified TCR beta CDR3 regions using RNA transcripts. HTBI primers were employed in first-round RT-PCR, then a second-round multiplex PCR followed. TCRdb passed the multiplex PCR reads through MiXCR, listing each CDR3 protein once. The sample yields roughly 400,000 distinct CDR3 sequences, roughly 15% seen once. Germline lookup yields CDR1 MNHEY and CDR2 SMNVEV (reference sequence). V was clipped by 5 bases and J by 8 bases, with 15 bases between them. This CDR3 has 13 amino acids. This clonotype was seen many times.

The origin of this receptor is an adult woman with stable Graves' hyperthyroidism. The chain links TRBV27 to TRBJ1-2; D may be TRBD1 (6 bases). The material sequenced was peripheral blood. Here the CDR3 DNA reads TGTGCCAGCAGTCCCCCGACAGGACTCGGCTACACCTTC. Translated, it gives CASSPPTGLGYTF.